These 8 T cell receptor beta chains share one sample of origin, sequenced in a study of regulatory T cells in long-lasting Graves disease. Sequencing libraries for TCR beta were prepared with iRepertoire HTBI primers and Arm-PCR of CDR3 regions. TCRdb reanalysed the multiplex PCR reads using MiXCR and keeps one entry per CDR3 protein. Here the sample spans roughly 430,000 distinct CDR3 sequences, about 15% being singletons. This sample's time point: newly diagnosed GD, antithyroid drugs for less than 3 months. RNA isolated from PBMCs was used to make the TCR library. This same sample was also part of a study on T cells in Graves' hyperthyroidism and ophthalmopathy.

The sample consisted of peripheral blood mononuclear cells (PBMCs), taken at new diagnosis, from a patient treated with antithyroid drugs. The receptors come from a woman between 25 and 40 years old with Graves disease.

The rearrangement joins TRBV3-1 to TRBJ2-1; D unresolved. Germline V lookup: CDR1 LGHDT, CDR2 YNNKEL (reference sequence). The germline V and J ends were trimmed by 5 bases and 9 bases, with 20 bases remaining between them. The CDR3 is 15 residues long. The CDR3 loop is CASSLSSPRTGEQFF. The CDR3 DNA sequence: TGTGCCAGCAGCTTAAGCTCCCCAAGAACGGGTGAGCAGTTCTTC.

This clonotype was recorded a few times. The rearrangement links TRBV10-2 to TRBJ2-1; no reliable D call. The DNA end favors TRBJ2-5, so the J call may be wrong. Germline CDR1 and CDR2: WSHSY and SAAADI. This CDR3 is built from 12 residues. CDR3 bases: TGCGCCAGCAGCAGCTTCCAAGAGACCCAGTACTTC. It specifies CASSSFQETQYF.

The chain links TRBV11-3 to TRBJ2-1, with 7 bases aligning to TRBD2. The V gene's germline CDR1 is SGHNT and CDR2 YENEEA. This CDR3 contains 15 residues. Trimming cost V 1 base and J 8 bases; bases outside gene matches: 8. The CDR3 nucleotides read TGTGCCAGCAGCTTAGGGGGCGGGAGAGCCGATGAGCAGTTCTTC. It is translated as CASSLGGGRADEQFF.

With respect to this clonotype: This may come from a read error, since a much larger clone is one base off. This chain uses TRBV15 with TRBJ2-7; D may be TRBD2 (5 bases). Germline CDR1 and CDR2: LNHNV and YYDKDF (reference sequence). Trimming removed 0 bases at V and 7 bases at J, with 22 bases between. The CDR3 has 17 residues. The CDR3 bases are TGTGCCACCAGCAGAGAAATCCTAGCTCCCTCCTACAATGAGCAGTACTTC. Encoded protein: CATSREILAPSYNEQYF.

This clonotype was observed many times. The CDR3 sequence is CASSEALLGRYF. DNA of the CDR3: TGTGCCAGCAGTGAAGCGCTGTTGGGACGGTACTTC. This chain joins TRBV6-1 and TRBJ2-4; perhaps D is TRBD1 or TRBD2 (5 bases each). Germline V gives CDR1 MNHNS, CDR2 SASEGT. Trimming stripped 0 bases from V and 15 bases from J, with 12 bases between. The CDR3 is 12 amino acids.

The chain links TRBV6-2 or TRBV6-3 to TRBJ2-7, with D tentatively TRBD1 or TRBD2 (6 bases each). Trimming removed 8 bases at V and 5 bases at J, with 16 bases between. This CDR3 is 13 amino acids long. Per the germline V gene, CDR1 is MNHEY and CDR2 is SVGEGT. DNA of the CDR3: TGTGCCAGCGGGGGGCCTCAAGAGGACGAGCAGTACTTC. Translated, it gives CASGGPQEDEQYF.

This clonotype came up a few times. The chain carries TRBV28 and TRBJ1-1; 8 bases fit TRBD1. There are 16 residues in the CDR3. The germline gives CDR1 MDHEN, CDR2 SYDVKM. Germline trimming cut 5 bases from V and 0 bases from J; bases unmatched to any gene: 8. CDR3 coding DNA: TGTGCCAGCAGTAAAACAGGGGGGGGGTTGAACACTGAAGCTTTCTTT. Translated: CASSKTGGGLNTEAFF.

CDR3 DNA sequence: TGTGCCAGCAGTGAATACGCGAACGAGCAGTACTTC. Encoded protein: CASSEYANEQYF. The chain has TRBV25-1 and TRBJ2-7; D unresolved. This CDR3 is 12 amino acids long. The ends were cut back, 0 bases at V and 5 bases at J, with 5 bases in the middle. Germline-derived CDR1 and CDR2 are MGHDK and SYGVNS.